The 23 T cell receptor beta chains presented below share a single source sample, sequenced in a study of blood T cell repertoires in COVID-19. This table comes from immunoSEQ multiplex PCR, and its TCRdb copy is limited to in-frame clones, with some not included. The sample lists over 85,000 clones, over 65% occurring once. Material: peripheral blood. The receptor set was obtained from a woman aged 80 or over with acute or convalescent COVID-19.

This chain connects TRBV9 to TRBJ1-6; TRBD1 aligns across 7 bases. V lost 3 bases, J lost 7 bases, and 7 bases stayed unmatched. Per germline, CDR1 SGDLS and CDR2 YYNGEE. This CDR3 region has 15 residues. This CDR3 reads CASSASARGNSPLHF. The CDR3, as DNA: TGTGCCAGCAGCGCTTCTGCCAGGGGGAATTCACCCCTCCACTTT.

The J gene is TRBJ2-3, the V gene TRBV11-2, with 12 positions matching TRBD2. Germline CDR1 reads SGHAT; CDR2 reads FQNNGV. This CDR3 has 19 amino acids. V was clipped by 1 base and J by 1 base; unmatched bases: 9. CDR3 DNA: TGTGCCAGCAGCTTAGTTTCCGACAGACTAGCGGGGGGCACAGATACGCAGTATTTT. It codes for CASSLVSDRLAGGTDTQYF.

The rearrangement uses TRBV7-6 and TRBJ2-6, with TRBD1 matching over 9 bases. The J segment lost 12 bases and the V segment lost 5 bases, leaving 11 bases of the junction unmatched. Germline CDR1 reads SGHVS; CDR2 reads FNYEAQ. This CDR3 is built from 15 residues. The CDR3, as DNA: TGTGCCAGCAGCGCGACGGGACAGGGCCCTTCCGTCCTGACTTTC. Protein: CASSATGQGPSVLTF.

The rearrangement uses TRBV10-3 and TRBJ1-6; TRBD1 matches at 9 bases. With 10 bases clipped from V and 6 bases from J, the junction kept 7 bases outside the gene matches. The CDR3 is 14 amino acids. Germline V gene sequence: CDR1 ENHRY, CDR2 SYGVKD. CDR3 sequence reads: CATRQGEGNSPLHF. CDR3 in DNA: TGTGCCACCCGACAGGGGGAAGGTAATTCACCCCTCCACTTT.

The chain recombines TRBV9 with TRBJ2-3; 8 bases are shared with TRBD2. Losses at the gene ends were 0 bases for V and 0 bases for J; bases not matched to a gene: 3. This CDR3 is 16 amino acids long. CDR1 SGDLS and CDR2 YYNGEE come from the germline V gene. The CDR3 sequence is CASSVAPGGSTDTQYF. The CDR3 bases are TGTGCCAGCAGCGTAGCCCCGGGGGGGAGCACAGATACGCAGTATTTT.

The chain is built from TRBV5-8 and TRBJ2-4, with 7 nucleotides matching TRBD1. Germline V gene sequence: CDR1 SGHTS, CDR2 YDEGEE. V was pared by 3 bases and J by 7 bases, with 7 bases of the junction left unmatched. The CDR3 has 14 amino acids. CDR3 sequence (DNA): TGTGCCAGCAGCTCGAGCGGACAGGTGAACATTCAGTACTTC. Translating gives CASSSSGQVNIQYF.

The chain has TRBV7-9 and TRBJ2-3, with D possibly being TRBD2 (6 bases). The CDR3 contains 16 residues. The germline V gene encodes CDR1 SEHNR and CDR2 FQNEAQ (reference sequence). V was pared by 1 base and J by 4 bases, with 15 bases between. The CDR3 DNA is TGTGCCAGCAGCTTAGTCAGCGGCGGAGGGGCAGATACGCAGTATTTT. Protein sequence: CASSLVSGGGADTQYF.

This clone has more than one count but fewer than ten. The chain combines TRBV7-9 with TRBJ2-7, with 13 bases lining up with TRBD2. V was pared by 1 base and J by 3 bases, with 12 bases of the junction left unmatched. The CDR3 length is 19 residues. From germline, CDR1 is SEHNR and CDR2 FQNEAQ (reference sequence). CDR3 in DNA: TGTGCCAGCAGCTTAGGGACTAGCGGGAGATCCCAGTTTCTCTACGAGCAGTACTTC. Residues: CASSLGTSGRSQFLYEQYF.

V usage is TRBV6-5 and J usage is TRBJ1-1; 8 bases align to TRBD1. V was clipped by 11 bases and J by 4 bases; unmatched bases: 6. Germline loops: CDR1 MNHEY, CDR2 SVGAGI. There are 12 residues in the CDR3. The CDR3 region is CAAGGGGTEAFF. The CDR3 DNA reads TGTGCCGCAGGGGGCGGTGGCACTGAAGCTTTCTTT.

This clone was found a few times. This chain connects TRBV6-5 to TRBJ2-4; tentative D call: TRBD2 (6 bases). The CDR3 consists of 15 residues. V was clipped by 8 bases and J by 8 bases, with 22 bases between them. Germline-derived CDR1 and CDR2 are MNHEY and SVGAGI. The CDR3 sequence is CASRDFRGVGDIQYF. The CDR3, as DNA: TGTGCCAGCCGGGACTTTCGGGGTGTGGGGGACATTCAGTACTTC.

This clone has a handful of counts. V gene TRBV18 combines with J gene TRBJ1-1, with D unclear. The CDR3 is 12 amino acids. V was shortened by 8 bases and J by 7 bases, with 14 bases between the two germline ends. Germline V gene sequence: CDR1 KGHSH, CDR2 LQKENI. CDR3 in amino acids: CASRLGSYEAFF. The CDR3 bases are TGTGCCAGCCGTTTAGGGAGCTATGAAGCTTTCTTT.

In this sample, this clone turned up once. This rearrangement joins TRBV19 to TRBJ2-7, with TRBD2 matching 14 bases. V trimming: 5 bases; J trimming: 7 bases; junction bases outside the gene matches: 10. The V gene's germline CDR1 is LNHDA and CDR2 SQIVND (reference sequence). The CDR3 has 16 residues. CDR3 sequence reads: CASSRLAGGTFGEQYF. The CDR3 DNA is TGTGCCAGTAGTCGACTAGCGGGGGGGACTTTTGGGGAGCAGTACTTC.

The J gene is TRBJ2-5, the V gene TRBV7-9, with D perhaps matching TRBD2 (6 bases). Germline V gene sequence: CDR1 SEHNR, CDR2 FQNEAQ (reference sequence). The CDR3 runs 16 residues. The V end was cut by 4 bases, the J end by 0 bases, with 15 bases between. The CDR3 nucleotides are TGTGCCAGCAGCTCCTTCCGGGGGACGGACCAAGAGACCCAGTACTTC. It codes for CASSSFRGTDQETQYF. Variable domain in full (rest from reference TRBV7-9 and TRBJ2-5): DTGVSQNPRHKITKRGQNVTFRCDPISEHNRLYWYRQTLGQGPEFLTYFQNEAQLEKSRLLSDRFSAERPKGSFSTLEIQRTEQGDSAMYLCASSSFRGTDQETQYFGPGTRLLVL.

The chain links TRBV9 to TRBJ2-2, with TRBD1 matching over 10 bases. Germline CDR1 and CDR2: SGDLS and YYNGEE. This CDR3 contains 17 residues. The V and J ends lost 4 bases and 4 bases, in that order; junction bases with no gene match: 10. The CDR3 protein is CASSLTGQGSPTGELFF. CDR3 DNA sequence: TGTGCCAGCAGCCTAACGGGACAGGGGAGTCCCACCGGGGAGCTGTTTTTT.

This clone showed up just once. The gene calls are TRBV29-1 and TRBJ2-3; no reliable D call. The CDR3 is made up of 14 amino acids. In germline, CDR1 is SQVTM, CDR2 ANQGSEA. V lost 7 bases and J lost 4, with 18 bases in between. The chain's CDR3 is CSALVRFSPDTQYF. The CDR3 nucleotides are TGCAGCGCCCTTGTCCGGTTTTCGCCAGATACGCAGTATTTT.

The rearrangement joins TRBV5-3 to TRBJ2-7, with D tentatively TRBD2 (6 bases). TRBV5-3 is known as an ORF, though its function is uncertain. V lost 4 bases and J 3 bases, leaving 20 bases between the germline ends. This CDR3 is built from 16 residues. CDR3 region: CARSPSSSPGGYEQYF. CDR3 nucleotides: TGTGCCAGAAGCCCTAGCTCCTCCCCCGGGGGCTACGAGCAGTACTTC.

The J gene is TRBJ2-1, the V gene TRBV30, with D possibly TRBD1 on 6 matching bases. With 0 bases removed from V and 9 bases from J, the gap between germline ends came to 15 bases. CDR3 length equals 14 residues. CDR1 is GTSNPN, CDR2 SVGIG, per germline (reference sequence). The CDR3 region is CAWSVGGMPGEQFF. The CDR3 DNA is TGTGCCTGGAGTGTAGGGGGAATGCCGGGTGAGCAGTTCTTC.

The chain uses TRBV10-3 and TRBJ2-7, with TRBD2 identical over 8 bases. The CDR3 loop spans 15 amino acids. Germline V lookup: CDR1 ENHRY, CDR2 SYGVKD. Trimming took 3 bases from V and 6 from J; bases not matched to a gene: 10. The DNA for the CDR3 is TGTGCCATCAGTGATCTACAGCGGGGGTCCGGCGAGCAGTACTTC. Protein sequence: CAISDLQRGSGEQYF.

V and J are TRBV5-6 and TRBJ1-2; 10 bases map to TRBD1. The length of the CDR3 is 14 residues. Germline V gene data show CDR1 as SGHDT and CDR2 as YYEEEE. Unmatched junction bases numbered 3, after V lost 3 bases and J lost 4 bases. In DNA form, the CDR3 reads TGTGCCAGCAGCTCGGGACAGGGGTTCTATGGCTACACCTTC. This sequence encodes CASSSGQGFYGYTF.

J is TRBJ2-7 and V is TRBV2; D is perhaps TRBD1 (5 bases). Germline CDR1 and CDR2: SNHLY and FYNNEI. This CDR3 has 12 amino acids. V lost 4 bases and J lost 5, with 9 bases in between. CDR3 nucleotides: TGTGCCAGCAGTGGACAGTTCGACGAGCAGTACTTC. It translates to CASSGQFDEQYF.

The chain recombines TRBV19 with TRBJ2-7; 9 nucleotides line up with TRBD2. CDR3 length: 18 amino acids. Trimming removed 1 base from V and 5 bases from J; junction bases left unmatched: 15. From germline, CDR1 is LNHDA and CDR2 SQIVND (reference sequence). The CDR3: CASSIGGRAFISFDEQYF. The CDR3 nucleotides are TGTGCCAGTAGTATAGGCGGGAGGGCCTTTATAAGCTTCGACGAGCAGTACTTC.

CDR3 sequence (DNA): TGCGCCAGCAGTGAGGACACGGTACTAGCGGCTATCTACGAGCAGTACTTC. This encodes CASSEDTVLAAIYEQYF. The chain links TRBV10-2 to TRBJ2-7; 8 nucleotides match TRBD2. The CDR3 loop spans 17 amino acids. Germline trimming cut 2 bases from V and 3 bases from J; bases unmatched to any gene: 12. Germline V gene data show CDR1 as WSHSY and CDR2 as SAAADI.

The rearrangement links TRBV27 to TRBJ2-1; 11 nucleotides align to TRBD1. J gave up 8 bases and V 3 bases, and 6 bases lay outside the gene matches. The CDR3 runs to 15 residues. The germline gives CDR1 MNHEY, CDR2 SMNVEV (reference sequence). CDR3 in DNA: TGTGCCAGCAGTTTTCTGGGACAGGGGGTCCATGAGCAGTTCTTC. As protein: CASSFLGQGVHEQFF.